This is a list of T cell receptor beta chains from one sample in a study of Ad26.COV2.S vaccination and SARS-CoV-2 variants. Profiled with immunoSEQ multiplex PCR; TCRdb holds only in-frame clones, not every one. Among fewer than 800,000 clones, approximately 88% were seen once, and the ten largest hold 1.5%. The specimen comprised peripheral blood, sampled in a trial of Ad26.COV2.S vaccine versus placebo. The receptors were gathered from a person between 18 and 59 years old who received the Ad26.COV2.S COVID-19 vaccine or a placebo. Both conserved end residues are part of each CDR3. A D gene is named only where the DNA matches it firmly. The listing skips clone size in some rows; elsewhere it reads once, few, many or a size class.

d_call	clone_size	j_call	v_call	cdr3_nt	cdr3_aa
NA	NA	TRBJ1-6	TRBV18	TGTGCCAGCTCACCACGTAGGGATAATTCACCCCTCCACTTT	CASSPRRDNSPLHF
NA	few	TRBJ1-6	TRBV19	TGTGCCAGTAGTATTAGAAACAGGTCGAATTCACCCCTCCACTTT	CASSIRNRSNSPLHF
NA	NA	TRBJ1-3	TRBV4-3	TGCGCCAGCAGCGAAGGGGAGAAATCCGGAAACACCATATATTTT	CASSEGEKSGNTIYF
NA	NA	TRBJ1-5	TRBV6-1	TGTGCCAGCAGTGAACCGGCGGGGGGCGGCAATCAGCCCCAGCATTTT	CASSEPAGGGNQPQHF
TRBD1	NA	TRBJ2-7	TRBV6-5	TGTGCCAGCAGACCCGGACAGGCCTTTTACGAGCAGTACTTC	CASRPGQAFYEQYF
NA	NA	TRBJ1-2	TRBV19	TGTGCCAGTAGTATTGAGGGACAACTTTACGGCTACACCTTC	CASSIEGQLYGYTF
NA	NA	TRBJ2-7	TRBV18	TGTGCCAGCTCACCAGGCGGGGGCGACTCCTACGAGCAGTACTTC	CASSPGGGDSYEQYF
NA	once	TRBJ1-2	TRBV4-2	TGTGCCAGCAGCCAAGATCGGGCATACTACACCTTC	CASSQDRAYYTF
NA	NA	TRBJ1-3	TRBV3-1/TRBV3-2	TGTGCCACCCAGGAGGAAACTGGAAACACCATATATTTT	CATQEETGNTIYF
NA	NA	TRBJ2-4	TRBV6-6	TGTGCCAGCAGTTACCCCCCAGTAGCCAAAAACATTCAGTACTTC	CASSYPPVAKNIQYF
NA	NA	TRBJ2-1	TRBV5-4	TGTGCCAGCAGCTCGAGGACCCGATACAATGAGCAGTTCTTC	CASSSRTRYNEQFF
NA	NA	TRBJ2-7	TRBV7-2	TGTGCCAGCAGCTTAGCGGGGCCTCTCGACGAGCAGTACTTC	CASSLAGPLDEQYF
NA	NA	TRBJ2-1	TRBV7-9	TGTGCCAGCAGCTTTGAGGGGTATGGTGAGCAGTTCTTC	CASSFEGYGEQFF
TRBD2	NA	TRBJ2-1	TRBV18	TGTGCCAGCTCACCCTTCGACTTGGCTAGCGGGAGTTCCTACAATGAGCAGTTCTTC	CASSPFDLASGSSYNEQFF
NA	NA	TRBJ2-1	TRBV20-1	TGCAGTGCTAGTGCCGCGCGAGCAGATGAGCAGTTCTTC	CSASAARADEQFF
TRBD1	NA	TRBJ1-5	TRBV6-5	TGTGCCAGCGCCTGGGGGACAGGCGGTCAGCCCCAGCATTTT	CASAWGTGGQPQHF
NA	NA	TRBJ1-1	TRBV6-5	TGTGCCAGCAGAGGAGGACATTCCACTGAAGCTTTCTTT	CASRGGHSTEAFF
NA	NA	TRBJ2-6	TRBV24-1	TGTGCCCCGCGGCCCTCTGGGGCCAACGTCCTGACTTTC	CAPRPSGANVLTF
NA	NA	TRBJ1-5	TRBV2	TGTGCCAGCAGTGAGCGGGGCAAGCAGCCCCAGCATTTT	CASSERGKQPQHF
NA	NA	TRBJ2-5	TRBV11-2	TGTGCCAGCAGCCTAATGGGGGCCGGAGAGACCCAGTACTTC	CASSLMGAGETQYF
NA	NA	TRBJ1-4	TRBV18	TGTGCCAGCTCACCACGAGAAGGGAAAGGTGAAAAACTGTTTTTT	CASSPREGKGEKLFF
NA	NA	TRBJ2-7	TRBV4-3	TGCGCCAGCAGCCGCAGGGGGGCGCCGCTCTCCTACGAGCAGTACTTC	CASSRRGAPLSYEQYF
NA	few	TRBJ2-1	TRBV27	TGTGCCAGCAGTCTGGTGCATATCTCCTACAATGAGCAGTTCTTC	CASSLVHISYNEQFF
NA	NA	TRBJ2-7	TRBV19	TGTGCCAGTAGCACCGGGAGTCCCTACGAGCAGTACTTC	CASSTGSPYEQYF
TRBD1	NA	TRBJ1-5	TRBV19	TGTGCCAGTAGCCGGACAGGAGGAATGAGTCAGCCCCAGCATTTT	CASSRTGGMSQPQHF
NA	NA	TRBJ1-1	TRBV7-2	TGTGCCAGCAGCTTGCATACGGGAAACACTGCTGAAGCTTTCTTT	CASSLHTGNTAEAFF
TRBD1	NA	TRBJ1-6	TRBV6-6	TGTGCCAGCTCTAGGGACAGGGGATATAATTCACCCCTCCACTTT	CASSRDRGYNSPLHF
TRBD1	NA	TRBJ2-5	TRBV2	TGTGCCAGCAGTGATAGGGGGCGCGGAGAGACCCAGTACTTC	CASSDRGRGETQYF
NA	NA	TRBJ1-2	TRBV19	TGTGCCAGTACCCAGGGGTTAGGAGGCTACACCTTC	CASTQGLGGYTF
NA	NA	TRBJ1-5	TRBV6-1	TGTGCCAGCAGTGCCAGGAGTTCATGGGGGAATCAGCCCCAGCATTTT	CASSARSSWGNQPQHF
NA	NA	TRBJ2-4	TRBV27	TGTGCCAGCAGTTTCGTAGGGGGAGGTGGAAACATTCAGTACTTC	CASSFVGGGGNIQYF
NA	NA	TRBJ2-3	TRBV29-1	TGCAGCGTTGATCGCGGGTCAGATACGCAGTATTTT	CSVDRGSDTQYF
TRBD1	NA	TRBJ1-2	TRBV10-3	TGTGCCATCAGTGAGTCGGAGGGGGCTTATTATGGCTACACCTTC	CAISESEGAYYGYTF
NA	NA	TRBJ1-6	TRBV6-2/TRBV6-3	TGTGCCAGCAGTAGGCCAGGAAATTCACCCCTCCACTTT	CASSRPGNSPLHF
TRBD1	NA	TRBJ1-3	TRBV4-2	TGTGCCAGCAGCCCTCGACAGGGGGCAGCTGACCGAAACACCATATATTTT	CASSPRQGAADRNTIYF
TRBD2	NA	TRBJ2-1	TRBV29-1	TGCAGCGTTGGGACCTGGACTAGCTCCAATGAGCAGTTCTTC	CSVGTWTSSNEQFF
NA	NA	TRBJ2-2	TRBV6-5	TGTGCCAGCAGTTTCGGACGTCCCGGGGAGCTGTTTTTT	CASSFGRPGELFF